The source of this TCR beta chain is a study of cytomegalovirus exposure and HLA in healthy donors (dated by TCRdb to about 2017). With regard to the full study: In an earlier analysis of 450 to 750 of the donors, roughly 300 Gb of sequence data and 100 million or so unique TCR beta sequences from roughly 180 million T cells were reported. An early release covering over 500 HLA-typed donors comprised 250 to 350 gigabases of sequencing data and tens of millions of unique TCR sequences. Of the roughly 400 genotyped donors, 81% were placed in the genetic ancestry cluster associated with self-reported Caucasian donors. The study aimed to test whether cataloging public T cell receptors could reveal signatures of past pathogen exposure. The study used immunosequencing to profile the T cell repertoires of around 600 subjects and linked those repertoires to cytomegalovirus serostatus. A separate validation cohort of 90 to 150 different subjects was used in addition to the approximately 700-subject first cohort. To predict cytomegalovirus infection status, the study combined high-throughput TCR immunosequencing, statistical association of individual TCRs with disease status, and machine learning. In a later analysis, previously published TCR beta repertoires from about 670 donors were re-analyzed and high-resolution HLA genotyping was added so that TCR occurrence patterns could be studied. The later analysis used no new phenotypic data to find candidate immune exposures, relying instead on TCR beta sequences and their occurrence across donors. An earlier analysis of approximately 640 of the donors applied high-throughput TCR beta sequencing to assess whether each TCR beta V gene segment acted as functional or pseudogenic. Donor age, sex, ethnicity and CMV serostatus were compiled alongside the repertoire data. Genome-wide SNP genotypes for about 65% of the 666 donors were used in a later genetic analysis, which treated that subset as a discovery cohort. All discovery cohort repertoires had been generated using a single sequencing platform. HLA typing covered class I and class II loci at four-digit resolution. Typing coverage differed by locus: A, B, C, DRB1 and DQB1 were typed in about 620-630 donors, DQA1 in 500 to 550, DPA1 in 600 to 610, and DPB1 in approximately 450. Four to six DR-DQ haplotypes were handled as single units for association and clustering, since linkage in the cohort was strong. On average, roughly 250,000 unique TCR beta nucleotide sequences were sequenced per donor among about 400 genotyped donors of the cohort, with roughly 18% of those sequences being non-productive.

This clone was observed a few times. The antigen this receptor binds is unknown. Within one base of it there is no much larger clone, and no base qualities were kept. The receptor library was made with the immunoSEQ multiplex PCR assay. A mixture of 60 forward primers for TCR Vbeta segments and 13 reverse primers for TCR Jbeta segments was used in the multiplex PCR. Amplification of the CDR3 region of rearranged TCR beta genes was performed with a multiplex PCR assay on genomic DNA. The amplified TCR beta libraries were sequenced on the Illumina HiSeq System as 87-base-pair reads. Concerning the study's data processing: Across the 500 to 750 repertoires, a later analysis counted approximately 83 million unique TCR beta chains, 8.5 million to 12 million of which were shared by at least two donors. Raw reads were error-corrected and collapsed into unique sequences by a nearest-neighbor algorithm in which closely related sequences were merged to remove PCR and sequencing errors. To assign V, D and J gene segments, CDR3 sequences were aligned to IMGT reference sequences. For a sequence to be retained, at least a six-nucleotide match to both a V gene segment and a J gene segment was required. A rearrangement was called productive if the CDR3 had no stop codons and remained in frame with V and J, and every other rearrangement was called non-productive. Following IMGT convention, CDR3 was defined as the stretch from the second conserved V-encoded cysteine to the conserved J-encoded phenylalanine. Sequences without an unambiguous match to a single V gene segment were excluded from the earlier analysis of several hundred of the donors. In an earlier analysis of 450 to 700 of the donors, V segments were called functional above 56.7% productive rearrangements and were called segregating when the between-donor standard deviation exceeded 5%. To diagnose cytomegalovirus status from the catalog of TCR beta chain sequences, a statistical classification framework was built. V and J gene assignment, in a later analysis, came from comparing TCR nucleotide sequences with IMGT/GENE-DB human TR gene sequences. A later analysis assigned CDR3 sequences and most-parsimonious VDJ recombination scenarios with the TCRdist pipeline. A later analysis defined each TCR beta chain by its CDR3 amino acid sequence plus V-gene family, and excluded reads lacking a unique V-gene family. To address suspected cross-contamination and a sequencing artifact, a later analysis removed approximately 600 highly shared, low-generation-probability nucleotide sequences. A later analysis calculated a clonal expansion index for each public chain from normalized within-repertoire ranks of inferred template counts. A later analysis computed generation probabilities with a VDJ recombination model fitted to out-of-frame rearrangements, and checked the results against IGoR. A later analysis scored TCR-TCR, TCR-HLA and TCR-CMV co-occurrence with hypergeometric tests, applying a repertoire-size bias correction to TCR pairs. To estimate false discovery rates, a later analysis permuted the HLA or CMV assignments 20 times. In a later analysis, co-occurring TCRs were grouped using DBSCAN, with TCRdist sequence similarity added in when clustering inside HLA-allele-positive subsets. Repertoires with fewer than 30,000 or more than 120,000 public chains were left out of co-occurrence clustering, as were a few repertoires with anomalous nucleotide sharing. TCRdb's version of the immuneACCESS table is confined to in-frame rearrangements and falls short of the full clone set. An unresolved V gene accounts for under half of the shortfall where checked; the remainder is of unknown origin. V and J calls and clone size are as listed in that table; D and trimming were resolved from the DNA. In all, the sample holds some 100,000 clones, and 70% to 80% of those were seen once. Under 5.5% of the sample is held by the ten biggest clonotypes.

The CDR1 and CDR2 encoded by the germline V gene are SQVTM and ANQGSEA. At the junction V is shortened by 7 bases and J by 7 bases, with 10 bases in between. The cysteine opens and the phenylalanine closes a CDR3 of 10 amino acids. Left in the record is the CDR3 DNA by itself, 30 bases read in frame from the first base. The cohort was made up of hundreds of healthy bone marrow donors. At the time of sampling, all cohort members were nominally healthy, though unrecorded immune exposures were likely present. The donor was CMV seropositive and belonged to the group of more than 250 seropositive cohort members. A peripheral blood sample was collected from each donor, and TCR beta sequencing was performed on peripheral blood mononuclear cells. Genomic DNA was extracted from the blood cell samples with the Qiagen DNeasy Blood Extraction Kit. Points the paper makes about the study in general: A group of highly shared sequence variants was considered likely to be a technical artifact of the sequencing pipeline. In vitro tests confirmed that a few of the cytomegalovirus-associated TCR beta chains recognize cytomegalovirus antigens. The earlier analysis of fewer than 750 of the donors excluded some 16 rarely observed V segments, including chromosome 9 orphons, because counts were too low. A later analysis reported that several top co-occurrence clusters appeared linked to parvovirus B19, influenza, CMV and Epstein-Barr virus. The study gave a list of about 170 TCR beta chains associated with cytomegalovirus. Linkage disequilibrium might explain the correlated functional status among segregating V segments, but an unknown experimental factor could not be ruled out. A further reported finding was that TCR beta sequences accurately predicted the HLA-A and HLA-B alleles for most subjects in the first cohort. Cytomegalovirus status was reported to be diagnosed by the classifier with high specificity and sensitivity in both the original and validation cohorts. A later genetic analysis reported fewer N-insertions in productive TCRs among donors in an Asian-associated ancestry cluster than the roughly 670-donor mean. The authors suggested that the approach could potentially be generalized to other disease states and immunological phenotypes. A later analysis found that most CMV-associated TCR beta chains appeared HLA-restricted, with HLA associations seemingly driven largely by CMV exposure. In an earlier analysis of fewer than 750 of the donors, most TCR beta V segments were observed in productive rearrangements about 90% or about 30% of the time, broadly matching IMGT annotations. A later analysis found that HLA-associated TCR beta chains were more clonally expanded and had lower generation probabilities than equally common non-associated chains. While some public TCRs were present in many individuals, most TCR sequences turned up only very rarely across donors. An association between a missense DCLRE1C variant and V-gene and J-gene trimming of TCR beta chains was found in a later genetic analysis and replicated in an independent cohort. Because the 87-base-pair reads could not distinguish some IMGT-functional V segments, including TRBV6-2 and TRBV6-3, those segments were excluded. Assigning TCR associations to individual alleles was difficult when HLA alleles, especially DR and DQ, strongly co-occurred. Roughly uniform sequencing depth across donors was assumed in presence/absence analyses, although this assumption may not hold. This cohort had only TCR beta chains sequenced, and the lack of alpha or paired-chain data limited which features could be detected. A later analysis found that TCR association rates varied across HLA loci, with DRB1 alleles showing the most associated TCRs and HLA-C alleles the fewest. CMV serostatus was the only immune exposure information available for the cohort. Because HLA typing was missing for some donors at each locus, association tests included only the typed subset. At a false discovery rate of 0.05, a later analysis linked 15,000 to 20,000 TCR beta sequences to specific HLA alleles.

The chain links TRBV29-1 with TRBJ1-2; TRBD1 is a weak D gene call, 5 bases matching. The receptor comes from a woman aged 18-29 years in good health and CMV-seropositive. Material for sequencing was PBMCs. The CDR3 reads CSAGGGGYTF. The DNA is as follows: TGCAGCGCCGGGGGGGGTGGCTACACCTTC. The full variable domain, with segments outside the CDR3 supplied by the reference TRBV29-1 and TRBJ1-2 proteins, appears as SAVISQKPSRDICQRGTSLTIQCQVDSQVTMMFWYRQQPGQSLTLIATANQGSEATYESGFVIDKFPISRPNLTFSTLTVSNMSPEDSSIYLCSAGGGGYTFGSGTRLTVV.